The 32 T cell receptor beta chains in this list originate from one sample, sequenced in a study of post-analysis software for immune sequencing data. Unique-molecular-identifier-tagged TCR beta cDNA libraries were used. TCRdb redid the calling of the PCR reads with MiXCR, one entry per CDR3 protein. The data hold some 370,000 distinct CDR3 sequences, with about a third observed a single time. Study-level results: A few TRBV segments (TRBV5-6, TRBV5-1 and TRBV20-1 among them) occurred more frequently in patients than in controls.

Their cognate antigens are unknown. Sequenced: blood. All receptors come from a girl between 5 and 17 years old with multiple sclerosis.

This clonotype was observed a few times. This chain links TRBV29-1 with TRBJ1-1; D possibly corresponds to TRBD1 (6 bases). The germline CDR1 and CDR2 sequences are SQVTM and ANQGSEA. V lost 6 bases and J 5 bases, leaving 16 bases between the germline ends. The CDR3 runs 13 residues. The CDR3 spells CSVKKGGATEAFF. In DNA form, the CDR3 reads TGCAGCGTAAAAAAGGGGGGGGCTACTGAAGCTTTCTTT.

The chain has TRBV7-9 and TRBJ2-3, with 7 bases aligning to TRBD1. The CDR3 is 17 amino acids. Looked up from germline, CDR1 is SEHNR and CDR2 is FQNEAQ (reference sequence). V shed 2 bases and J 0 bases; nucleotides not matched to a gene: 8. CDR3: CASSLMGPDRSTDTQYF. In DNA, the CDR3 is TGTGCCAGCAGCTTAATGGGGCCGGACAGGAGCACAGATACGCAGTATTTT.

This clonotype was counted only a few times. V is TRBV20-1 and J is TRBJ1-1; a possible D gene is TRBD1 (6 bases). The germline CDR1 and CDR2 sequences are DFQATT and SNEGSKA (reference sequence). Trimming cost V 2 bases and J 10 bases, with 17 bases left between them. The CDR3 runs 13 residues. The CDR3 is CSARIQGGEVAFF. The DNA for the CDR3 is TGCAGTGCTAGAATACAGGGCGGAGAGGTAGCTTTCTTT.

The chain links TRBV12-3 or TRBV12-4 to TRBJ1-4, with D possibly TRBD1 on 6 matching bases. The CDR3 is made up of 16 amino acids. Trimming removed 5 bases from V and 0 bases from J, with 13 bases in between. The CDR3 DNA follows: TGTGCCAGCAGTGGGACATCTTCTGCAACTAATGAAAAACTGTTTTTT. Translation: CASSGTSSATNEKLFF.

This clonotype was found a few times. CDR3 nucleotides: TGCGCCAGCAGCCCGGAGGGGTACACTAATGAAAAACTGTTTTTT. It is translated as CASSPEGYTNEKLFF. V and J are TRBV5-1 and TRBJ1-4, with a weak D call TRBD1 (5 bases). V was cut by 4 bases and J by 2 bases, with 12 bases left in between. Germline CDR1 and CDR2: SGHRS and YFSETQ. The CDR3 contains 15 residues.

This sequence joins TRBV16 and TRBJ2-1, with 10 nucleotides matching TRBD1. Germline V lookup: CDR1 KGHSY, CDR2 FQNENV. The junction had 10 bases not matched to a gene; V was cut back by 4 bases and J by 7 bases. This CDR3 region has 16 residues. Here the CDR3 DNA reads TGTGCCAGCAGCCCTTACGGGACAGGGGACCTAAATGAGCAGTTCTTC. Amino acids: CASSPYGTGDLNEQFF.

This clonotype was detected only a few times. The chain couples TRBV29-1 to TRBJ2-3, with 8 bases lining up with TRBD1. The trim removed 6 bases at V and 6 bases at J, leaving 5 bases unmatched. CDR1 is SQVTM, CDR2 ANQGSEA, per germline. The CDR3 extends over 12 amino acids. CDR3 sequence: CSVRQGPDTQYF. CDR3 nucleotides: TGCAGCGTCCGACAGGGGCCGGATACGCAGTATTTT.

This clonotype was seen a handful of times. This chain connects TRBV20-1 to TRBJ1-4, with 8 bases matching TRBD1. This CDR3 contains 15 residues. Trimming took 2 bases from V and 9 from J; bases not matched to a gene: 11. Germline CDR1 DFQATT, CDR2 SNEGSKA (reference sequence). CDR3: CSARRSTGAVQKLFF. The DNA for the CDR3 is TGCAGTGCTAGACGATCGACAGGGGCGGTTCAAAAACTGTTTTTT.

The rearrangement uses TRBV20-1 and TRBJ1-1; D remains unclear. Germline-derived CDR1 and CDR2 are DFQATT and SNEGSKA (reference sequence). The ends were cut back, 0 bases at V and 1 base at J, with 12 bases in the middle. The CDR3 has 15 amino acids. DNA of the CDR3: TGCAGTGCTAGAGATATCTCTAGCGGGAACACTGAAGCTTTCTTT. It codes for CSARDISSGNTEAFF.

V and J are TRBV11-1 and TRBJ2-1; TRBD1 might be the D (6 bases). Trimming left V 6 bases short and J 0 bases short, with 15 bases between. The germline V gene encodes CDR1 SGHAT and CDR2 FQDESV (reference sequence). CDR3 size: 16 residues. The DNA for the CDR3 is TGTGCCAGCAGGGGACAATGGGGGCTCTCCTACAATGAGCAGTTCTTC. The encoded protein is CASRGQWGLSYNEQFF.

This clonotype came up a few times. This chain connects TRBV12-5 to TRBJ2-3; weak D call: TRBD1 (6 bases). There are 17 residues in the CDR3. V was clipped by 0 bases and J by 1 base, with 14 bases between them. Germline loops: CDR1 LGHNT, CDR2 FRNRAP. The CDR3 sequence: CASGLVGSGDGTDTQYF. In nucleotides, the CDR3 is TGTGCTAGTGGTTTGGTAGGGTCAGGGGATGGCACAGATACGCAGTATTTT.

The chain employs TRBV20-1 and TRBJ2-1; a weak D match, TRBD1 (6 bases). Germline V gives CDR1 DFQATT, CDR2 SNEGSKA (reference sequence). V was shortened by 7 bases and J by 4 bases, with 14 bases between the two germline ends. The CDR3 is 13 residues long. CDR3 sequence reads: CSGRGRRYNEQFF. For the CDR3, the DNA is TGCAGTGGAAGGGGGAGAAGATACAATGAGCAGTTCTTC.

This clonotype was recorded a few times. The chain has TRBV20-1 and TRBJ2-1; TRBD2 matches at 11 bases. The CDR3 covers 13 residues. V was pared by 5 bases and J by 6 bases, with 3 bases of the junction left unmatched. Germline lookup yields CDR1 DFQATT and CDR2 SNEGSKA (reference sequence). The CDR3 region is CSAAGTSGNEQFF. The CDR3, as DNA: TGCAGTGCTGCCGGGACTAGCGGCAATGAGCAGTTCTTC.

CDR3 protein: CASSVGGRVDEKLFF. CDR3 bases: TGTGCCAGCAGCGTAGGGGGCAGGGTAGATGAAAAACTGTTTTTT. The chain is built from TRBV9 and TRBJ1-4; D may be TRBD1 (5 bases). The V and J ends lost 0 bases and 6 bases respectively, with 12 bases between them. Per the germline V gene, CDR1 is SGDLS and CDR2 is YYNGEE. The CDR3 extends over 15 amino acids. The full variable domain, rest sourced from reference TRBV9 and TRBJ1-4, is DSGVTQTPKHLITATGQRVTLRCSPRSGDLSVYWYQQSLDQGLQFLIQYYNGEERAKGNILERFSAQQFPDLHSELNLSSLELGDSALYFCASSVGGRVDEKLFFGSGTQLSVL.

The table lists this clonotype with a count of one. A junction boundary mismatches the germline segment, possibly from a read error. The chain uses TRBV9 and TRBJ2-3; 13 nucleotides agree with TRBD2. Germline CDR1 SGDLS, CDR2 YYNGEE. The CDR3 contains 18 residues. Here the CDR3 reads CASGVEGGLAGESFTQYF. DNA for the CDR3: TGTGCCAGCGGCGTAGAAGGCGGACTAGCGGGGGAATCCTTCACGCAGTATTTT. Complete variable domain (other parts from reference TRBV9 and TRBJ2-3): DSGVTQTPKHLITATGQRVTLRCSPRSGDLSVYWYQQSLDQGLQFLIQYYNGEERAKGNILERFSAQQFPDLHSELNLSSLELGDSALYFCASGVEGGLAGESFTQYFGPGTRLTVL.

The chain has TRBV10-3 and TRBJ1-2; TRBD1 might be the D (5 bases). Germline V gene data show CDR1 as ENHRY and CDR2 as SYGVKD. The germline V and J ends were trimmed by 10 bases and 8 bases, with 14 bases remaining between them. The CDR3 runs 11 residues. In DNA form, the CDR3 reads TGTGCCACCGGGGACGGATGGGGCTACACCTTC. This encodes CATGDGWGYTF.

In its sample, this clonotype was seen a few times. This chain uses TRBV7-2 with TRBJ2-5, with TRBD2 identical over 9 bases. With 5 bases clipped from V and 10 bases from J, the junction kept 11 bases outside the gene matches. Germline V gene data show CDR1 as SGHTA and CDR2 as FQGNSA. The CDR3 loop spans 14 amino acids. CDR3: CASSPTDSGGGQYF. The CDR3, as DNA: TGTGCCAGCAGCCCCACCGATAGCGGGGGTGGCCAGTACTTC. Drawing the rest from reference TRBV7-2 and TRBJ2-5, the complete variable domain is GAGVSQSPSNKVTEKGKDVELRCDPISGHTALYWYRQSLGQGLEFLIYFQGNSAPDKSGLPSDRFSAERTGGSVSTLTIQRTQQEDSAVYLCASSPTDSGGGQYFGPGTRLLVL.

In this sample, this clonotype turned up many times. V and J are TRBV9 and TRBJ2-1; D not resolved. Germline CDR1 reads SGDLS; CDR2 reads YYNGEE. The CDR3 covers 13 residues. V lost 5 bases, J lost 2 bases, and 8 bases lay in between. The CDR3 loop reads CASSSTPYNEQFF. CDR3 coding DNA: TGTGCCAGCAGTTCCACACCCTACAATGAGCAGTTCTTC.

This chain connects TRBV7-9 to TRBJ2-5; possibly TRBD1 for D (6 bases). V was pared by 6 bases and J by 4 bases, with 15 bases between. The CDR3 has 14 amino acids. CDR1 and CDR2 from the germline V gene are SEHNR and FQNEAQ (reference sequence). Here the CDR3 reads CASSGGGSRETQYF. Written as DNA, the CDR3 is TGTGCCAGCAGTGGTGGGGGCTCGCGAGAGACCCAGTACTTC. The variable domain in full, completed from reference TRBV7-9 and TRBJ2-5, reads DTGVSQNPRHKITKRGQNVTFRCDPISEHNRLYWYRQTLGQGPEFLTYFQNEAQLEKSRLLSDRFSAERPKGSFSTLEIQRTEQGDSAMYLCASSGGGSRETQYFGPGTRLLVL.

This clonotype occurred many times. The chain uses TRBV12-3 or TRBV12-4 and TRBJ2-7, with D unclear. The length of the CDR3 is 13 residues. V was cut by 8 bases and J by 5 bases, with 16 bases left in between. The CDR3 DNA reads TGTGCCAGCCGTAGGGCAGTCGGAGACGAGCAGTACTTC. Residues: CASRRAVGDEQYF.

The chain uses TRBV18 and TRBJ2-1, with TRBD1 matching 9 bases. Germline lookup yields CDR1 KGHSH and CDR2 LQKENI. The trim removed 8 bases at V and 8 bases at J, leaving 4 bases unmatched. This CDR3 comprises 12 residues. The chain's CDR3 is CASGQGRDEQFF. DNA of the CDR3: TGTGCCAGCGGACAGGGGAGGGATGAGCAGTTCTTC.

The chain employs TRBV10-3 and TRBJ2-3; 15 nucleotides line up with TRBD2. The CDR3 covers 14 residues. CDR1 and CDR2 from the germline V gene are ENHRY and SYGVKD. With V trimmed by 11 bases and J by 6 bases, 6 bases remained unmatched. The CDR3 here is CASGTSGGLDTQYF. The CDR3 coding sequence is TGTGCCTCCGGGACTAGCGGGGGGCTGGATACGCAGTATTTT.

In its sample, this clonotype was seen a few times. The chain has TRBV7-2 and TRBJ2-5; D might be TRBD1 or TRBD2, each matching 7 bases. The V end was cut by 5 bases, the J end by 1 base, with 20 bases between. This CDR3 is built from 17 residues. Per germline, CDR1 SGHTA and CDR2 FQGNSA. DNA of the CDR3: TGTGCCAGCAGCCTGGGACTACTCCGGGACAGCCAAGAGACCCAGTACTTC. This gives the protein CASSLGLLRDSQETQYF.

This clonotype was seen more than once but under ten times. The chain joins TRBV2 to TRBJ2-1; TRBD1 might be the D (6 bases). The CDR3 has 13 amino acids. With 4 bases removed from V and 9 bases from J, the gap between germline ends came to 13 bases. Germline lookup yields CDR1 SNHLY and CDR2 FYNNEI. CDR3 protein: CASSGYRAPEQFF. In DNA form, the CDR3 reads TGTGCCAGCAGTGGCTACAGGGCCCCTGAGCAGTTCTTC.

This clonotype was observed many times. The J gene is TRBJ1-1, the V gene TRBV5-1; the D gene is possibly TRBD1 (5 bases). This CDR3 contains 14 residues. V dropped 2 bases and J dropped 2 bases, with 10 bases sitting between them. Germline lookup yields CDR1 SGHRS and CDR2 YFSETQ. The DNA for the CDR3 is TGCGCCAGCAGCTTCGTAGGGGAAAACACTGAAGCTTTCTTT. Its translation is CASSFVGENTEAFF.

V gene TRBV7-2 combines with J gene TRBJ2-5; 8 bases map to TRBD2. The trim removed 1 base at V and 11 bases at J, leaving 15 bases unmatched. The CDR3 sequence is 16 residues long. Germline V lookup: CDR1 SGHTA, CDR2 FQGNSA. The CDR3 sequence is CASSLDPAGGRTTQYF. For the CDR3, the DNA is TGTGCCAGCAGCTTAGATCCGGCGGGGGGCCGTACCACGCAGTACTTC.

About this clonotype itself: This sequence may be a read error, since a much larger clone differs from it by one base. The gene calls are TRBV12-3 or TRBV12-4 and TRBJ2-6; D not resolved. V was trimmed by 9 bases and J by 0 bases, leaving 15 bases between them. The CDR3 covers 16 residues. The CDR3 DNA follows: TGTGCCAGAAGTCCGACCCGTTACTCTGGGGCCAACGTCCTGACTTTC. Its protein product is CARSPTRYSGANVLTF.

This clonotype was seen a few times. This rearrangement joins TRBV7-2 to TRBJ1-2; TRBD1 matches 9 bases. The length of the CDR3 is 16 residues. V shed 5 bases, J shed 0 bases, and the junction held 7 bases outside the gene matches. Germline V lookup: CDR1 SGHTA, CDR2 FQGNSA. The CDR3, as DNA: TGTGCCAGCAGCCATCTCGGACAGGGGACTAACTATGGCTACACCTTC. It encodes CASSHLGQGTNYGYTF.

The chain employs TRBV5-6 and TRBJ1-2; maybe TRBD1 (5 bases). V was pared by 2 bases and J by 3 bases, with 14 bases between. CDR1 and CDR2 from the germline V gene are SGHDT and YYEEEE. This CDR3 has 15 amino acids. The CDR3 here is CASSFRSQGYYGYTF. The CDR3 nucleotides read TGTGCCAGCAGCTTCAGATCTCAGGGCTACTATGGCTACACCTTC.

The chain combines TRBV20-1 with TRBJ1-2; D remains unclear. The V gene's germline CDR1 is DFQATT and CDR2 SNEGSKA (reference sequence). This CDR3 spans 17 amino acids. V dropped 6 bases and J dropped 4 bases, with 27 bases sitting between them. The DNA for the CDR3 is TGCAGTGCCCAAAGGCTAGGACTGTCGAATTCACTCTATGGCTACACCTTC. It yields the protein CSAQRLGLSNSLYGYTF.

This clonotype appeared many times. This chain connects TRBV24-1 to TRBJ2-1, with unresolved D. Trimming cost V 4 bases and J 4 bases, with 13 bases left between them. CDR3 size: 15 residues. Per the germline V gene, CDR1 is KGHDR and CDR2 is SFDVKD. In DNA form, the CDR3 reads TGTGCCACCAGTGACTCCCGGCAACCTTACAATGAGCAGTTCTTC. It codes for CATSDSRQPYNEQFF.

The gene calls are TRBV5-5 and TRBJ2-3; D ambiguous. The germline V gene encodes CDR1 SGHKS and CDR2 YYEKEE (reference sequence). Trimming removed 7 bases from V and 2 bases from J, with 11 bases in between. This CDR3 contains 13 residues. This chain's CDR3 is CASERFPTDTQYF. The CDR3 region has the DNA TGTGCCAGCGAAAGGTTCCCCACAGATACGCAGTATTTT. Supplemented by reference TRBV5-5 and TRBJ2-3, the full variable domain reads DAGVTQSPTHLIKTRGQQVTLRCSPISGHKSVSWYQQVLGQGPQFIFQYYEKEERGRGNFPDRFSARQFPNYSSELNVNALLLGDSALYLCASERFPTDTQYFGPGTRLTVL.